This T cell receptor beta chain was sequenced for a study of metastatic and nonmetastatic thyroid tumors. About the research overall: Repertoires from blood and tumor or nodule tissue of malignant and benign thyroid patients were compared.

A note on this clone: The antigen is undetermined.

Nobody among the patients had been given any treatment before thyroid surgery. The study's findings and limits: In blood and tumor, TCR beta diversity was reportedly significantly higher in malignant thyroid tumors than in benign nodules.

Per the study methods: The authors used CDR3 differences across clinicopathological groups to build a distant-metastasis classifier for papillary thyroid cancer. Using MiXCR, TCRdb re-called clones from the PCR reads. The authors' filters were not applied to this entry. Of about 2,900 clones listed, roughly 35% are singletons. The CDR3 is 13 amino acids. Deletions cut 5 bases from V and 9 bases from J, with 14 bases between. The germline gives CDR1 MNHEY, CDR2 SMNVEV (reference sequence). The sequenced material came from tumor tissue. This receptor was taken from a female donor with papillary thyroid cancer or a benign thyroid nodule (not recorded which). Some clones in this sample may be carry-over from other donors' samples. The chain carries TRBV27 and TRBJ2-1, with a weak D call TRBD2 (6 bases). This CDR3 is CASSLGGFGEQFF. In DNA form, the CDR3 reads TGTGCCAGCAGTCTTGGGGGGTTTGGTGAGCAGTTCTTC.